A single sample gave rise to the 23 T cell receptor beta chains below, sequenced in a study of T cells in Graves' hyperthyroidism and ophthalmopathy. RNA transcripts were the template for amplifying TCR beta CDR3 regions. The primer set for the first-round RT-PCR of the TCR CDR3 was HTBI. Via MiXCR, TCRdb re-called the multiplex PCR reads, giving one row per CDR3 protein. The sample holds about 720,000 distinct CDR3 sequences, around 20% seen once. The sample comprised blood. The receptors stem from a woman between 45 and 60 years old with Graves' hyperthyroidism that later progressed to Graves' ophthalmopathy.

The chain couples TRBV4-1 to TRBJ1-2; D is unresolved. From germline, CDR1 is MGHRA and CDR2 YSYEKL. CDR3 length: 14 residues. V lost 1 base to trimming and J lost 6 bases, with 12 bases between them. The CDR3 coding sequence is TGCGCCAGCAGCCAAGTAGCGCGGTGGCATGGCTACACCTTC. It encodes CASSQVARWHGYTF.

This clonotype was seen a few times. The chain is built from TRBV11-2 and TRBJ2-7; 11 bases fit TRBD2. Trimming removed 1 base from V and 3 bases from J; junction bases left unmatched: 8. Germline CDR1 SGHAT, CDR2 FQNNGV. The CDR3 consists of 17 residues. The CDR3 nucleotides are TGTGCCAGCAGCTTAGTCTCGCTAGCGGGGGGCGACTACGAGCAGTACTTC. Protein sequence: CASSLVSLAGGDYEQYF.

This clonotype appeared a few times. The genes are TRBV5-1 and TRBJ1-4, with 7 bases aligning to TRBD1. Germline-derived CDR1 and CDR2 are SGHRS and YFSETQ. The V segment lost 1 base and the J segment 4 bases; nucleotides outside the gene matches: 10. This CDR3 has 17 residues. CDR3 coding DNA: TGCGCCAGCAGCTTGACAGGGGCTGGGGCAGTTAATGAAAAACTGTTTTTT. Translating it yields CASSLTGAGAVNEKLFF.

The V and J genes are TRBV9 and TRBJ2-3; D perhaps matches TRBD1 (6 bases). Trimming took off 4 bases at V and 6 bases at J, with 18 bases between the two ends. The germline CDR1 and CDR2 sequences are SGDLS and YYNGEE. This CDR3 spans 15 amino acids. The CDR3 is CASSPRTALGDTQYF. The CDR3 DNA sequence: TGTGCCAGCAGCCCTAGGACAGCCCTAGGGGATACGCAGTATTTT.

The V gene is TRBV19, the J gene TRBJ1-1, with 11 bases that match TRBD1. The germline V gene encodes CDR1 LNHDA and CDR2 SQIVND (reference sequence). The CDR3 covers 15 residues. The V segment lost 4 bases and the J segment 6 bases; nucleotides outside the gene matches: 7. For the CDR3, the DNA is TGTGCCAGTAGTACTTTAGGACAGGGGGCGTCTGAAGCTTTCTTT. Translated, it gives CASSTLGQGASEAFF.

V gene TRBV29-1 combines with J gene TRBJ1-2, with no clear D. Germline V gives CDR1 SQVTM, CDR2 ANQGSEA. Trimming cost V 4 bases and J 4 bases, with 13 bases left between them. The CDR3 is made up of 13 amino acids. CDR3 nucleotide sequence: TGCAGCGTTGGACTGCTTAGCTTCTATGGCTACACCTTC. Translated: CSVGLLSFYGYTF. Based on the CDR3 plus reference TRBV29-1 and TRBJ1-2, the full variable domain is SAVISQKPSRDICQRGTSLTIQCQVDSQVTMMFWYRQQPGQSLTLIATANQGSEATYESGFVIDKFPISRPNLTFSTLTVSNMSPEDSSIYLCSVGLLSFYGYTFGSGTRLTVV.

The V call is TRBV5-1, the J call TRBJ1-3; perhaps TRBD1 as D (5 bases). Trimming pared 5 bases from V and 2 bases from J, leaving 11 bases between. The germline gives CDR1 SGHRS, CDR2 YFSETQ. The CDR3 spans 14 residues. CDR3 sequence: CASRRGETGNTIYF. The CDR3, as DNA: TGCGCCAGCAGGCGGGGGGAGACTGGAAACACCATATATTTT.

The CDR3, as DNA: TGTGCCAGCAGGGAAACTAGCACTCCTTCCTACGAGCAGTACTTC. Its protein product is CASRETSTPSYEQYF. V usage is TRBV2 and J usage is TRBJ2-7; weak D call: TRBD2 (6 bases). This CDR3 contains 15 residues. Germline V gives CDR1 SNHLY, CDR2 FYNNEI. V lost 6 bases and J 1 base, leaving 16 bases between the germline ends.

The CDR3: CASSARISGGDTGELFF. For the CDR3, the DNA is TGTGCCAGCAGCGCAAGAATAAGCGGGGGAGACACCGGGGAGCTGTTTTTT. The chain employs TRBV3-1 and TRBJ2-2, with 8 bases aligning to TRBD2. The germline V gene encodes CDR1 LGHDT and CDR2 YNNKEL (reference sequence). The J segment lost 3 bases and the V segment lost 5 bases, leaving 11 bases of the junction unmatched. There are 17 residues in the CDR3. Full variable domain (remainder filled in from reference TRBV3-1 and TRBJ2-2): DTAVSQTPKYLVTQMGNDKSIKCEQNLGHDTMYWYKQDSKKFLKIMFSYNNKELIINETVPNRFSPKSPDKAHLNLHINSLELGDSAVYFCASSARISGGDTGELFFGEGSRLTVL.

The V gene is TRBV12-3 or TRBV12-4, the J gene TRBJ1-2; no firm D call. Trimming stripped 3 bases from V and 6 bases from J, with 11 bases between. This CDR3 spans 13 amino acids. CDR3 DNA: TGTGCCAGCAGTTTTAAGGGAGCGGATGGCTACACCTTC. Its protein is CASSFKGADGYTF.

This clonotype was observed a few times. The chain links TRBV5-1 to TRBJ2-1; D gene ambiguous. The CDR3 totals 14 residues. V lost 6 bases, J lost 1 base, and 11 bases lay in between. CDR1 SGHRS and CDR2 YFSETQ come from the germline V gene. This CDR3 is CASTRFQSYNEQFF. The CDR3 DNA follows: TGCGCCAGCACCAGGTTCCAGTCCTACAATGAGCAGTTCTTC. The whole variable domain, filled in from reference TRBV5-1 and TRBJ2-1, reads KAGVTQTPRYLIKTRGQQVTLSCSPISGHRSVSWYQQTPGQGLQFLFEYFSETQRNKGNFPGRFSGRQFSNSRSEMNVSTLELGDSALYLCASTRFQSYNEQFFGPGTRLTVL.

The rearrangement links TRBV7-9 to TRBJ2-1, with 8 bases aligning to TRBD2. The junction had 3 bases not matched to a gene; V was cut back by 1 base and J by 4 bases. This CDR3 comprises 15 residues. Germline CDR1 SEHNR, CDR2 FQNEAQ (reference sequence). In DNA, the CDR3 is TGTGCCAGCAGCTTAGTTAGCGGGGATTACAATGAGCAGTTCTTC. It encodes CASSLVSGDYNEQFF.

This clonotype showed up many times. The J gene is TRBJ1-1, the V gene TRBV18; D remains ambiguous. CDR3 length equals 16 residues. V was shortened by 2 bases and J by 5 bases, with 18 bases between the two germline ends. Germline loops: CDR1 KGHSH, CDR2 LQKENI. CDR3 nucleotides: TGTGCCAGCTCACCAACCGGCATAAGCTTCGGGACTGAAGCTTTCTTT. The encoded protein is CASSPTGISFGTEAFF.

The chain carries TRBV18 and TRBJ2-1; 9 nucleotides line up with TRBD1. This CDR3 region has 15 residues. V dropped 5 bases and J dropped 3; count of bases not matched to a gene: 5. Germline V gene data show CDR1 as KGHSH and CDR2 as LQKENI. The CDR3 reads CASSSGTGYYNEQFF. Here the CDR3 DNA reads TGTGCCAGCTCATCGGGGACAGGGTACTACAATGAGCAGTTCTTC.

This sequence joins TRBV12-3 or TRBV12-4 and TRBJ1-4, with D perhaps TRBD1 (5 bases). The CDR3 has 15 amino acids. Trimming pared 5 bases from V and 8 bases from J, leaving 18 bases between. The CDR3: CASSIHRGGKEKLFF. CDR3 in DNA: TGTGCCAGCAGTATCCACCGGGGGGGAAAGGAAAAACTGTTTTTT.

This clonotype was observed a handful of times. The chain recombines TRBV5-4 with TRBJ2-7; D is uncertain. The V gene lost 4 bases and the J gene lost 3 bases, with 20 bases spanning the gap. The CDR3 spans 16 residues. CDR1 is SGHNT and CDR2 is YYREEE in the germline V gene (reference sequence). The CDR3 DNA sequence: TGTGCCAGCAGCAATTACCGGGCAGGAAAGCTCTACGAGCAGTACTTC. It translates to CASSNYRAGKLYEQYF. The full variable domain, completed using reference TRBV5-4 and TRBJ2-7, is ETGVTQSPTHLIKTRGQQVTLRCSSQSGHNTVSWYQQALGQGPQFIFQYYREEENGRGNFPPRFSGLQFPNYSSELNVNALELDDSALYLCASSNYRAGKLYEQYFGPGTRLTVT.

This chain uses TRBV20-1 with TRBJ2-2, with D unclear. This CDR3 has 14 amino acids. The V gene's germline CDR1 is DFQATT and CDR2 SNEGSKA (reference sequence). The V gene lost 0 bases and the J gene lost 3 bases, with 8 bases spanning the gap. CDR3 nucleotides: TGCAGTGCTAGAGATGACACCCACACCGGGGAGCTGTTTTTT. It yields the protein CSARDDTHTGELFF.

This chain uses TRBV10-3 with TRBJ1-3, with D maybe TRBD1 (5 bases). The CDR3 has 15 amino acids. V lost 10 bases and J lost 0, with 16 bases in between. CDR1 ENHRY and CDR2 SYGVKD come from the germline V gene. CDR3 amino acids: CATQGRQISGNTIYF. The CDR3 nucleotides read TGTGCCACCCAGGGCCGGCAGATCTCTGGAAACACCATATATTTT.

V and J are TRBV20-1 and TRBJ1-5; D remains unclear. The CDR3 consists of 12 residues. CDR1 is DFQATT, CDR2 SNEGSKA, per germline (reference sequence). V lost 3 bases and J 5 bases, leaving 8 bases between the germline ends. Here the CDR3 reads CSASQVYQPQHF. The CDR3 region has the DNA TGCAGTGCTAGCCAGGTCTATCAGCCCCAGCATTTT.

This clonotype was seen repeatedly, ten times or more. V usage is TRBV5-1 and J usage is TRBJ2-7; 8 nucleotides agree with TRBD1. Germline-derived CDR1 and CDR2 are SGHRS and YFSETQ. Losses at the gene ends were 3 bases for V and 2 bases for J; bases not matched to a gene: 1. This CDR3 spans 13 amino acids. The chain's CDR3 is CASSWTGPYEQYF. DNA for the CDR3: TGCGCCAGCAGCTGGACAGGGCCCTACGAGCAGTACTTC.

This clonotype appeared a few times. The rearrangement uses TRBV29-1 and TRBJ1-5; 9 positions agree with TRBD1. V gave up 6 bases and J gave up 7 bases; unmatched junction bases: 4. CDR3 length: 12 amino acids. Germline values: CDR1 SQVTM, CDR2 ANQGSEA. Here the CDR3 reads CSVRQGGQPQHF. CDR3 bases: TGCAGCGTCCGACAGGGGGGCCAGCCCCAGCATTTT.

This clonotype was counted only a few times. The rearrangement links TRBV20-1 to TRBJ2-5; D is perhaps TRBD1 (6 bases). Trimming shortened V by 4 bases and J by 1 base, and 10 bases separated the two germline ends. The CDR3 has 13 residues. CDR1 is DFQATT and CDR2 is SNEGSKA in the germline V gene (reference sequence). As DNA, the CDR3 is TGCAGTGCTAACCGGGACACCCAAGAGACCCAGTACTTC. Its protein product is CSANRDTQETQYF.

J is TRBJ2-6 and V is TRBV19; TRBD1 or TRBD2 may be the D gene (5 bases each). The CDR3 spans 14 residues. The germline V gene has CDR1 LNHDA and CDR2 SQIVND (reference sequence). With 6 bases removed from V and 2 bases from J, the gap between germline ends came to 8 bases. The chain's CDR3 is CASRWGTGANVLTF. The CDR3 bases are TGTGCCAGTAGGTGGGGGACTGGGGCCAACGTCCTGACTTTC.